These 15 T cell receptor beta chains were sequenced from one sample in a study of metastatic and nonmetastatic thyroid tumors. Not a single patient had been given any form of treatment at any point before undergoing thyroid surgery. TCRdb reanalyzed the PCR reads with MiXCR. The data hold 23,000 or so clones, with around 20% observed a single time. Sample: blood. The receptors here all came from a female donor with papillary thyroid cancer or a benign thyroid nodule (not recorded which). Some clones in this sample may be carry-over from other donors' samples.

The chain carries TRBV6-2 or TRBV6-3 and TRBJ1-5, with 8 nucleotides matching TRBD1. The CDR3 loop spans 19 amino acids. J lost 3 bases, V lost 7 bases, and 20 bases had no gene match. The germline gives CDR1 MNHEY, CDR2 SVGEGT. The CDR3 sequence is CASITLTGVVGVDNQPQHF. The CDR3 nucleotides read TGTGCCAGCATCACCCTGACAGGGGTAGTGGGAGTGGACAATCAGCCCCAGCATTTT.

This clone was counted a few times. This chain uses TRBV6-2 or TRBV6-3 with TRBJ1-5, with 9 bases matching TRBD1. J gave up 4 bases and V 4 bases, and 2 bases lay outside the gene matches. Germline CDR1 is MNHEY and CDR2 is SVGEGT. This CDR3 is built from 14 residues. The CDR3 nucleotides are TGTGCCAGCAGTTGGACAGGGGAAAATCAGCCCCAGCATTTT. Protein product: CASSWTGENQPQHF.

The table lists this clone with many counts. The chain combines TRBV24-1 with TRBJ2-3; 13 bases are a match to TRBD2. This CDR3 contains 17 residues. The germline V gene has CDR1 KGHDR and CDR2 SFDVKD. The V segment lost 3 bases and the J segment 4 bases; nucleotides outside the gene matches: 6. The CDR3 is CATSDPTGLAGADTQYF. The CDR3 coding sequence is TGTGCCACCAGTGATCCGACCGGACTAGCGGGGGCAGATACGCAGTATTTT.

CDR3 bases: TGTGCCAGCGGCAGTGGGAGGGCGCACGAGCAGTACTTC. It is translated as CASGSGRAHEQYF. The V and J genes are TRBV12-3 or TRBV12-4 and TRBJ2-7, with 7 bases aligning to TRBD2. The length of the CDR3 is 13 residues. The J segment lost 5 bases and the V segment lost 8 bases, leaving 9 bases of the junction unmatched.

The table lists this clone with many counts. The chain employs TRBV27 and TRBJ1-1; TRBD1 is a possible D gene (5 bases). Trimming took 6 bases from V and 0 from J, leaving 8 bases between them. Germline CDR1 and CDR2: MNHEY and SMNVEV (reference sequence). The CDR3 is made up of 13 amino acids. CDR3 protein: CASSRGMNTEAFF. The CDR3 DNA reads TGTGCCAGCAGCCGGGGGATGAACACTGAAGCTTTCTTT.

The chain couples TRBV11-1 to TRBJ2-2; possible D gene TRBD2, 6 bases. The CDR3 sequence is 16 residues long. The germline V gene has CDR1 SGHAT and CDR2 FQDESV (reference sequence). CDR3 nucleotide sequence: TGTGTAAGCAGCTTAGGACTAAACCCACGAACCGGGGAGCTGTTTTTT. This gives the protein CVSSLGLNPRTGELFF.

This clone was observed a few times. The CDR3 region is CASSFGGFYSNQPQHF. CDR3 coding DNA: TGTGCCAGCAGCTTCGGAGGGTTTTATAGCAATCAGCCCCAGCATTTT. The rearrangement joins TRBV5-6 to TRBJ1-5; D not resolved. Trimming removed 2 bases from V and 0 bases from J, with 12 bases in between. The CDR3 contains 16 residues. Germline V lookup: CDR1 SGHDT, CDR2 YYEEEE.

This clone came up many times. The V call is TRBV27, the J call TRBJ2-1; D uncertain. The CDR3 spans 13 residues. Trimming pared 6 bases from V and 10 bases from J, leaving 16 bases between. Germline values: CDR1 MNHEY, CDR2 SMNVEV (reference sequence). In DNA form, the CDR3 reads TGTGCCAGCAGCCCCCTAGGAATCGGGGAGCAGTTCTTC. It yields the protein CASSPLGIGEQFF.

The chain combines TRBV20-1 with TRBJ1-1; 10 bases are a match to TRBD1. This CDR3 region has 14 residues. The germline V gene has CDR1 DFQATT and CDR2 SNEGSKA (reference sequence). Unmatched junction bases numbered 9, after V lost 4 bases and J lost 7 bases. CDR3 amino acids: CSANPRQGASEAFF. DNA for the CDR3: TGCAGTGCTAACCCTCGACAGGGGGCCAGTGAAGCTTTCTTT.

This clone came up many times. The gene calls are TRBV28 and TRBJ1-3; D possibly corresponds to TRBD1 (6 bases). CDR1 is MDHEN and CDR2 is SYDVKM in the germline V gene. Trimming removed 6 bases at V and 2 bases at J, with 8 bases between. This CDR3 is built from 13 residues. The CDR3 sequence is CASRGGPGNTIYF. In nucleotides, the CDR3 is TGTGCCAGCAGAGGGGGGCCTGGAAACACCATATATTTT.

This clone was counted many times. The chain employs TRBV5-1 and TRBJ2-2; the D gene is possibly TRBD2 (6 bases). The CDR3 runs 15 residues. Looked up from germline, CDR1 is SGHRS and CDR2 is YFSETQ. Trimming took off 0 bases at V and 2 bases at J, with 8 bases between the two ends. In nucleotides, the CDR3 is TGCGCCAGCAGCTTGGGACTAGGTAACACCGGGGAGCTGTTTTTT. Encoded protein: CASSLGLGNTGELFF.

This clone was observed many times. CDR3 protein: CSALAANWYEQYF. The CDR3 bases are TGCAGTGCCCTAGCAGCGAATTGGTACGAGCAGTACTTC. This chain joins TRBV20-1 and TRBJ2-7, with D perhaps matching TRBD2 (5 bases). The germline gives CDR1 DFQATT, CDR2 SNEGSKA (reference sequence). Trimming shortened V by 6 bases and J by 4 bases, and 16 bases separated the two germline ends. The CDR3 contains 13 residues.

There are many counts of this clone. This chain links TRBV5-1 with TRBJ2-3; tentatively, D is TRBD1 (6 bases). Trimming stripped 4 bases from V and 4 bases from J, with 16 bases between. CDR1 is SGHRS, CDR2 YFSETQ, per germline. CDR3 length equals 15 residues. In nucleotides, the CDR3 is TGCGCCAGCAGCAAGGACAGTGGGGCGGCAGATACGCAGTATTTT. Protein: CASSKDSGAADTQYF.

This clone has just a few counts. Compared with germline, one end of the junction differs, possibly owing to a read error. As DNA, the CDR3 is TGTGCCAGCAGATCAGGGGGCGCGTACTATTGCTACACCTTC. Translating gives CASRSGGAYYCYTF. The chain recombines TRBV28 with TRBJ1-2; 8 positions match TRBD1. Germline V gives CDR1 MDHEN, CDR2 SYDVKM. This CDR3 region has 14 residues.

This clone appeared many times. The chain is built from TRBV18 and TRBJ2-5; no definite D call. The CDR3 loop spans 14 amino acids. V was trimmed by 0 bases and J by 1 base, leaving 6 bases between them. Germline loops: CDR1 KGHSH, CDR2 LQKENI. The CDR3, as DNA: TGTGCCAGCTCACCACCCACAATCCAAGAGACCCAGTACTTC. Protein: CASSPPTIQETQYF. Based on the CDR3 plus reference TRBV18 and TRBJ2-5, the full variable domain is NAGVMQNPRHLVRRRGQEARLRCSPMKGHSHVYWYRQLPEEGLKFMVYLQKENIIDESGMPKERFSAEFPKEGPSILRIQQVVRGDSAAYFCASSPPTIQETQYFGPGTRLLVL.